Below are 21 T cell receptor beta chains sequenced from a single sample in a study of sequential checkpoint blockade in melanoma. Treatment reported: randomized to nivolumab then ipilimumab (arm A) or the reverse (arm B). The assay was immunoSEQ multiplex PCR, and TCRdb's table has in-frame clones only and misses some. Of tens of thousands of clones in the sample, just over 85% were seen once. The specimen was CD8+ T cells sorted from blood (inferred from file names), collected from a patient given nivolumab and ipilimumab in sequence. These receptors came from a human donor with melanoma.

The rearrangement links TRBV7-3 to TRBJ1-2; 9 bases match TRBD1. Germline CDR1 is SGHTA and CDR2 is FQGTGA. J was trimmed by 8 bases and V by 0 bases; bases with no gene match: 7. The CDR3 contains 15 residues. Here the CDR3 reads CASSLTGGQGEGYTF. The CDR3 DNA reads TGTGCCAGCAGCTTAACTGGGGGACAGGGAGAAGGCTACACCTTC.

The rearrangement joins TRBV28 to TRBJ2-5; 9 bases line up with TRBD2. J lost 0 bases, V lost 6 bases, and 5 bases had no gene match. This CDR3 comprises 15 residues. In germline, CDR1 is MDHEN, CDR2 SYDVKM. The CDR3 DNA reads TGTGCCAGCAGCCGACTAGCGGTACACCAAGAGACCCAGTACTTC. Encoded protein: CASSRLAVHQETQYF.

In the case of this clone: One end of the junction varies from germline; a read error may be responsible. In nucleotides, the CDR3 is TGTGCTAGCAGCCCCCCGGGACAGGGAGGTGAGACGCAGTATTTT. Translated: CASSPPGQGGETQYF. This rearrangement joins TRBV7-7 to TRBJ2-3; 9 bases fit TRBD1. The V gene's germline CDR1 is SSHAT and CDR2 FNYEAQ (reference sequence). This CDR3 region has 15 residues.

The V and J genes are TRBV27 and TRBJ1-5; D is unclear. With 7 bases removed from V and 5 bases from J, the gap between germline ends came to 15 bases. The CDR3 has 14 residues. CDR1 is MNHEY and CDR2 is SMNVEV in the germline V gene (reference sequence). CDR3: CASTPSGRDQPQHF. The CDR3 DNA sequence: TGTGCCAGCACCCCCTCGGGTAGAGATCAGCCCCAGCATTTT.

The chain uses TRBV29-1 and TRBJ2-3; 7 bases fit TRBD2. V shed 6 bases, J shed 3 bases, and the junction held 15 bases outside the gene matches. This CDR3 has 16 amino acids. CDR1 and CDR2 from the germline V gene are SQVTM and ANQGSEA. The CDR3 DNA sequence: TGCAGCGTAAATATCCTGGGAGGGCCAGTGACAGATACGCAGTATTTT. Residues: CSVNILGGPVTDTQYF.

V usage is TRBV4-3 and J usage is TRBJ2-7; TRBD1 matches 7 bases. Trimming cost V 1 base and J 4 bases; bases outside gene matches: 4. Germline CDR1 is LGHNA and CDR2 is YSLEER. The CDR3 sequence is 14 residues long. The CDR3 DNA reads as TGCGCCAGCAGCCAAGTCGGGACAGTTTACGAGCAGTACTTC. It codes for CASSQVGTVYEQYF.

The CDR3 DNA is TGTGCCAGCAGCCACCCGGGGTTTCTAACAAACAATGAGCAGTTCTTC. Amino acids: CASSHPGFLTNNEQFF. The chain has TRBV7-2 and TRBJ2-1; perhaps TRBD2 as D (5 bases). The CDR3 is 16 amino acids. Germline lookup yields CDR1 SGHTA and CDR2 FQGNSA. The V and J ends lost 5 bases and 5 bases respectively, with 19 bases between them. Variable domain in full (rest from reference TRBV7-2 and TRBJ2-1): GAGVSQSPSNKVTEKGKDVELRCDPISGHTALYWYRQSLGQGLEFLIYFQGNSAPDKSGLPSDRFSAERTGGSVSTLTIQRTQQEDSAVYLCASSHPGFLTNNEQFFGPGTRLTVL.

CDR3 region: CASGFGQGATNYGYTF. The CDR3 DNA follows: TGTGCTAGTGGTTTCGGACAGGGGGCAACTAACTATGGCTACACCTTC. The V gene is TRBV12-5, the J gene TRBJ1-2; 11 bases fit TRBD1. The CDR3 has 16 residues. V lost 3 bases to trimming and J lost 0 bases; unmatched junction nucleotides: 3. Germline lookup yields CDR1 LGHNT and CDR2 FRNRAP.

The chain's CDR3 is CASSSQGLAGGPGEQFF. The CDR3 region has the DNA TGTGCCAGCAGTTCCCAAGGACTAGCGGGAGGGCCGGGTGAGCAGTTCTTC. The genes are TRBV27 and TRBJ2-1; 15 positions match TRBD2. The CDR3 is 17 amino acids. J lost 9 bases, V lost 4 bases, and 10 bases had no gene match. Germline values: CDR1 MNHEY, CDR2 SMNVEV (reference sequence).

The count of this clone is one. CDR3 protein: CATLSGTQYF. CDR3 bases: TGTGCCACCCTATCCGGGACGCAGTATTTT. This rearrangement joins TRBV19 to TRBJ2-3, with D uncertain. Trimming removed 10 bases from V and 9 bases from J, with 11 bases in between. From germline, CDR1 is LNHDA and CDR2 SQIVND (reference sequence). The CDR3 is 10 residues long. Looking up the rest from reference TRBV19 and TRBJ2-3 gives the full variable domain: DGGITQSPKYLFRKEGQNVTLSCEQNLNHDAMYWYRQDPGQGLRLIYYSQIVNDFQKGDIAEGYSVSREKKESFPLTVTSAQKNPTAFYLCATLSGTQYFGPGTRLTVL.

The chain combines TRBV5-1 with TRBJ1-2, with D unclear. This CDR3 comprises 14 residues. The V gene's germline CDR1 is SGHRS and CDR2 YFSETQ. Trimming pared 0 bases from V and 1 base from J, leaving 7 bases between. The CDR3 loop is CASSLDENNYGYTF. The CDR3 bases are TGCGCCAGCAGCTTGGATGAGAATAACTATGGCTACACCTTC.

The rearrangement uses TRBV7-6 and TRBJ1-1, with a possible D match to TRBD1 (5 bases). V lost 6 bases, J lost 4 bases, and 12 bases lay in between. The germline gives CDR1 SGHVS, CDR2 FNYEAQ. CDR3 size: 13 residues. The CDR3 spells CASSIDGATEAFF. CDR3 coding DNA: TGTGCCAGCAGTATCGATGGGGCCACTGAAGCTTTCTTT.

The V and J genes are TRBV27 and TRBJ2-1; 8 bases map to TRBD2. After removal of 3 bases from V and 6 bases from J, the junction contained 1 base not matched to a gene. The germline V gene has CDR1 MNHEY and CDR2 SMNVEV (reference sequence). This CDR3 is built from 13 residues. The CDR3 DNA sequence: TGTGCCAGCAGTTTCCTAGCGGGCAATGAGCAGTTCTTC. Translated, it gives CASSFLAGNEQFF.

The chain combines TRBV19 with TRBJ2-2, with D perhaps TRBD1 (5 bases). Trimming pared 7 bases from V and 6 bases from J, leaving 6 bases between. Germline CDR1 is LNHDA and CDR2 is SQIVND (reference sequence). CDR3 size: 11 residues. CDR3 sequence (DNA): TGTGCCAGTAAGGGGCCCGGGGAGCTGTTTTTT. It is translated as CASKGPGELFF.

The chain combines TRBV5-1 with TRBJ2-3, with D possibly being TRBD2 (6 bases). V lost 3 bases, J lost 5 bases, and 19 bases lay in between. The length of the CDR3 is 16 residues. Germline V gene lookup returns CDR1 SGHRS and CDR2 YFSETQ. The CDR3 region is CASSSPWTNTRDTQYF. Here the CDR3 DNA reads TGCGCCAGCAGCTCTCCCTGGACTAACACAAGAGATACGCAGTATTTT.

V and J are TRBV5-6 and TRBJ1-5; D possibly corresponds to TRBD1 (5 bases). The CDR3 runs 16 residues. V lost 1 base, J lost 7 bases, and 18 bases lay in between. Germline V gene lookup returns CDR1 SGHDT and CDR2 YYEEEE. CDR3 DNA: TGTGCCAGCAGCTTGAGCCCCGGGGGTGGAGAGCAGCCCCAGCATTTT. Its translation: CASSLSPGGGEQPQHF.

The genes are TRBV7-9 and TRBJ1-2; 7 positions agree with TRBD1. After removal of 0 bases from V and 2 bases from J, the junction contained 0 bases not matched to a gene. The V gene's germline CDR1 is SEHNR and CDR2 FQNEAQ (reference sequence). The CDR3 length is 14 residues. Here the CDR3 reads CASSLAGQNYGYTF. The CDR3 nucleotides read TGTGCCAGCAGCTTAGCGGGACAGAACTATGGCTACACCTTC.

This chain uses TRBV7-9 with TRBJ2-7, with 10 bases aligning to TRBD1. J gave up 4 bases and V 5 bases, and 5 bases lay outside the gene matches. Germline CDR1 is SEHNR and CDR2 is FQNEAQ (reference sequence). CDR3 size: 14 residues. CDR3 nucleotide sequence: TGTGCCAGCAGCCCCTGGGACAGGGGTTACGAGCAGTACTTC. It yields the protein CASSPWDRGYEQYF.

The chain combines TRBV10-2 with TRBJ1-1; D may be TRBD1 (6 bases). The CDR3 spans 14 residues. V lost 0 bases and J 7 bases, leaving 12 bases between the germline ends. Germline V gene lookup returns CDR1 WSHSY and CDR2 SAAADI. CDR3 DNA sequence: TGCGCCAGCAGTGAGTCCTTAGGACAGTTTGAAGCTTTCTTT. It translates to CASSESLGQFEAFF.

The J gene is TRBJ1-3, the V gene TRBV5-6, with D possibly being TRBD1 (6 bases). The germline V gene encodes CDR1 SGHDT and CDR2 YYEEEE. Trimming cost V 7 bases and J 2 bases, with 16 bases left between them. The CDR3 totals 15 residues. Written as DNA, the CDR3 is TGTGCCAGCGGGGGGGCGGGATCTACTGGAAACACCATATATTTT. Translated, it gives CASGGAGSTGNTIYF.

The chain is built from TRBV30 and TRBJ2-1; D is undetermined. Trimming stripped 1 base from V and 10 bases from J, with 11 bases between. The CDR3 length is 12 residues. Germline lookup yields CDR1 GTSNPN and CDR2 SVGIG (reference sequence). CDR3 protein: CAWSAYSREQFF. CDR3 nucleotides: TGTGCCTGGAGTGCTTACTCTCGGGAGCAGTTCTTC.